This entry features one T cell receptor (beta chain) sequence. In the authors' methods: Estimation of nucleated cell counts relied on the amplification of reference gene primers. Data came from immunoSEQ multiplex PCR; TCRdb stores just in-frame clones and leaves some out. V and J calls and clone size are those listed in that table; D and trimming were worked out from the DNA. The sample holds roughly 160,000 clones, 80% to 85% seen once. This entry is derived from a study of blood T cell repertoires in COVID-19. Turning to the study itself: Italy, Spain and the United States were the sources of the convalescent and acute COVID-19 samples. PBMCs, B-cell-depleted T cells, or T cells were the source of the cDNA or gDNA that made up the material.

Germline CDR1 is SQVTM and CDR2 is ANQGSEA. After removal of 6 bases from V and 2 bases from J, the junction contained 8 bases not matched to a gene. The CDR3 length is 14 residues. V is TRBV29-1 and J is TRBJ2-5; the match to TRBD2 covers 8 bases. The specimen sequenced was peripheral blood. This receptor was identified in a woman aged 55-70 years with acute or convalescent COVID-19. The CDR3 DNA is TGCAGCGTATGGGTAACGGGGGGGCAAGAGACCCAGTACTTC. It yields the protein CSVWVTGGQETQYF.